The clone carrying this TCR beta chain was found a few times. Its antigen is unknown. The data are from a study of cytomegalovirus exposure and HLA in healthy donors. Study conclusions and caveats: High sensitivity and specificity were reportedly achieved when the classifier diagnosed cytomegalovirus status. The study had only CMV serostatus as immune exposure information.

This CDR3 region has 13 residues. Germline trimming cut 3 bases from V and 4 bases from J; bases unmatched to any gene: 5. CDR1 and CDR2 (germline): SQVTM, ANQGSEA. In the PCR, 60 Vbeta and 13 Jbeta primers were used. TCRdb's copy holds only in-frame clones and misses some; the assay was immunoSEQ multiplex PCR. Found here are tens of thousands of clones, roughly 80% of them singletons; the top ten hold 0.95% to 1.5%. The V and J genes are TRBV29-1 and TRBJ1-2, with 7 bases fitting TRBD1. The clonotype was recovered from a girl aged 2-9 years in good health and CMV-seropositive. Sequenced input: PBMCs. This CDR3 is CSVDHRGGYGYTF. The CDR3 DNA follows: TGCAGCGTTGATCACAGGGGAGGCTATGGCTACACCTTC.